Listed below are T cell receptor beta chains from one sample, sequenced in a study of radiotherapy plus CTLA-4 blockade in lung cancer. Assay used: immunoSEQ multiplex PCR; TCRdb lists only in-frame clones, some missing. The sample has tens of thousands of clones; over 75% are singletons. The sample in question was peripheral blood, obtained from a patient treated with radiotherapy plus ipilimumab. All receptors come from a human donor with non-small cell lung cancer that progressed on radiotherapy plus ipilimumab. Both conserved end residues are part of each CDR3. Each record gives: J gene, D gene, V gene, clone size, CDR3 DNA, CDR3 protein. The D gene is left open where the match is weak. Rows give clone size only sometimes, using once, few, many, or a class for an expanded clone.

J: TRBJ1-5; D: NA; V: TRBV9; size: once; DNA: TGTGCCAGCAGCGTTAGTGGTCATAGAGATCAGCCCCAGCATTTT; CDR3: CASSVSGHRDQPQHF
J: TRBJ2-5; D: NA; V: TRBV5-1; size: NA; DNA: TGCGCCAGCACCTTAGGATCTAGCCGGGAGACCCAGTACTTC; CDR3: CASTLGSSRETQYF
J: TRBJ2-7; D: NA; V: TRBV10-2; size: NA; DNA: TGCGCCAGCACCTCATTCAGGGGCTACGAGCAGTACTTC; CDR3: CASTSFRGYEQYF
J: TRBJ2-3; D: NA; V: TRBV12-5; size: NA; DNA: TGTGCTAGTGGTTTGAGCATAGTAAGTAGCACAGATACGCAGTATTTT; CDR3: CASGLSIVSSTDTQYF
J: TRBJ1-2; D: TRBD1; V: TRBV5-4; size: NA; DNA: TGTGCCAGCAGCTTCGAAATGTGGAAGGACAGGGCCAACTATGGCTACACCTTC; CDR3: CASSFEMWKDRANYGYTF
J: TRBJ1-1; D: TRBD1; V: TRBV12-5; size: once; DNA: TGTGCTAGTGGACTACAGGGGGGAACTGAAGCTTTCTTT; CDR3: CASGLQGGTEAFF
J: TRBJ1-1; D: TRBD1; V: TRBV27; size: NA; DNA: TGTGCCAGCAGTAGTACAGGGGACACTGAAGCTTTCTTT; CDR3: CASSSTGDTEAFF
J: TRBJ2-1; D: TRBD1; V: TRBV25-1; size: NA; DNA: TGTGCGACCTGTGGACAGGGGGCTGTGGGGGGGCATTACAATGAGCAGTTCTTC; CDR3: CATCGQGAVGGHYNEQFF
J: TRBJ1-5; D: NA; V: TRBV2; size: NA; DNA: TGTGCCAGCAGGGACAGAAGAGAAGGTCAGCCCCAGCATTTT; CDR3: CASRDRREGQPQHF
J: TRBJ1-2; D: TRBD1; V: TRBV6-1; size: few; DNA: TGTGCCAGCAGTACCGGGACAGGTGGCTACACCTTC; CDR3: CASSTGTGGYTF
J: TRBJ2-7; D: TRBD2; V: TRBV4-3; size: few; DNA: TGCGCCAGCAGCGTACGGGGGGGGGACGAGCAGTACTTC; CDR3: CASSVRGGDEQYF
J: TRBJ1-2; D: NA; V: TRBV5-4; size: NA; DNA: TGTGCCAGCAGCACGGAGGGGAGATATGGCTACACCTTC; CDR3: CASSTEGRYGYTF
J: TRBJ2-5; D: TRBD2; V: TRBV7-2; size: NA; DNA: TGTGCCAGCAGCACACTAGCGTCGGAGACCCAGTACTTC; CDR3: CASSTLASETQYF
J: TRBJ2-6; D: NA; V: TRBV5-5; size: NA; DNA: TGTGCCAGCACCAGGCAGGGAGGTAACAACGTCCTGACTTTC; CDR3: CASTRQGGNNVLTF
J: TRBJ2-1; D: NA; V: TRBV4-1; size: NA; DNA: TGCGCCAGCAGCCAAGAGAGCGCTAAACTAGCCGCGGAGCAGTTCTTC; CDR3: CASSQESAKLAAEQFF
J: TRBJ2-1; D: TRBD2; V: TRBV9; size: NA; DNA: TGTGCCAGCAGCGTCCGTCCGCTCGGGGGACTAGCGGGGGTGGTCTCCTACAATGAGCAGTTCTTC; CDR3: CASSVRPLGGLAGVVSYNEQFF
J: TRBJ1-6; D: NA; V: TRBV19; size: NA; DNA: TGTGCCAGTAGTATCGGCGACAGACATAATTCACCCCTCCACTTT; CDR3: CASSIGDRHNSPLHF
J: TRBJ2-5; D: TRBD1; V: TRBV5-1; size: NA; DNA: TGCGCCAGCAGCTTGGACAGGGGGAAAGGAGAGACCCAGTACTTC; CDR3: CASSLDRGKGETQYF
J: TRBJ1-2; D: TRBD1; V: TRBV18; size: NA; DNA: TGTGCCAGCTCACCGGGACAGGAGGGAAATGGCTACACCTTC; CDR3: CASSPGQEGNGYTF
J: TRBJ2-5; D: NA; V: TRBV5-1; size: few; DNA: TGCGCCAGCAGCACACGCCAGCCGGGACAGAGCGGGGAGACCCAGTACTTC; CDR3: CASSTRQPGQSGETQYF
J: TRBJ2-7; D: TRBD1; V: TRBV4-1; size: NA; DNA: TGCGCCAGCAGCCAAGGTCAACAGGGGTACGAGCAGTACTTC; CDR3: CASSQGQQGYEQYF
J: TRBJ2-1; D: TRBD2; V: TRBV7-7; size: NA; DNA: TGTGCTAGCAGCCCGGGACTAGCGGGGGAGCTGCAGTTCTTC; CDR3: CASSPGLAGELQFF
J: TRBJ2-3; D: NA; V: TRBV7-6; size: NA; DNA: TGTGCCAGCAGCTCCACCGGGGTCCGCACAGATACGCAGTATTTT; CDR3: CASSSTGVRTDTQYF
J: TRBJ1-5; D: NA; V: TRBV21-1; size: NA; DNA: TGTGCCAGCGAAGATCACCGGGACAGCCACGGGGTTAATCAGCCCCAGCATTTT; CDR3: CASEDHRDSHGVNQPQHF
J: TRBJ2-7; D: TRBD1; V: TRBV28; size: NA; DNA: TGTGCCACCGGGGAACTCGGGACAGGGGGCGAGCAGTACTTC; CDR3: CATGELGTGGEQYF
J: TRBJ1-2; D: TRBD1; V: TRBV4-1; size: NA; DNA: TGCGCCAGCAGCCAAGGGGAACAGGGGTTCTATGGCTACACCTTC; CDR3: CASSQGEQGFYGYTF
J: TRBJ1-2; D: NA; V: TRBV13; size: once; DNA: TGTGCCAGCAGCTTTTTCAGTGCCGGCTACACCTTC; CDR3: CASSFFSAGYTF
J: TRBJ2-7; D: NA; V: TRBV5-6; size: NA; DNA: TGTGCCAGCAGCTTGTTCGTACAGGCCCTCTACGAGCAGTACTTC; CDR3: CASSLFVQALYEQYF
J: TRBJ2-2; D: NA; V: TRBV18; size: NA; DNA: TGTGCCAGCTCACCAGCAGCCGCTAGGAGGTCCGGGGAGCTGTTTTTT; CDR3: CASSPAAARRSGELFF
J: TRBJ2-1; D: TRBD2; V: TRBV2; size: NA; DNA: TGTGCCAGCAGTGAAGATGCTAGCGGGACCTACAATGAGCAGTTCTTC; CDR3: CASSEDASGTYNEQFF
J: TRBJ2-5; D: TRBD2; V: TRBV7-7; size: NA; DNA: TGTGCTAGCAGCTTAACTAGCGGGGATCAAGAGACCCAGTACTTC; CDR3: CASSLTSGDQETQYF
J: TRBJ2-7; D: NA; V: TRBV6-5; size: NA; DNA: TGTGCCAGCAGTTACCCCAGGGCCCACGAGCAGTACTTC; CDR3: CASSYPRAHEQYF
J: TRBJ2-2; D: NA; V: TRBV2; size: NA; DNA: TGTGCCAGCACTTTGGACGGGAGCGGCACCGGGGAGCTGTTTTTT; CDR3: CASTLDGSGTGELFF
J: TRBJ2-7; D: TRBD2; V: TRBV9; size: NA; DNA: TGTGCCAGCAGCGTAGAAGCGGGGGGGCCCTCCTACGAGCAGTACTTC; CDR3: CASSVEAGGPSYEQYF
J: TRBJ2-7; D: NA; V: TRBV25-1; size: NA; DNA: TGTGCCAGCAGTGTGTCCTACTACGAGCAGTACTTC; CDR3: CASSVSYYEQYF
J: TRBJ2-7; D: TRBD1; V: TRBV5-1; size: NA; DNA: TGCGCCAGCAGCCCAGGACAGGGCCCCTACGAGCAGTACTTC; CDR3: CASSPGQGPYEQYF
J: TRBJ1-4; D: NA; V: TRBV7-8; size: NA; DNA: TGTGCCAGCAGCTTAGGGGCAATCGTCGTTGAAAAACTGTTTTTT; CDR3: CASSLGAIVVEKLFF
J: TRBJ2-3; D: NA; V: TRBV18; size: NA; DNA: TGTGCCAGCTCACCTCTCGGGGGTCAGAGCACAGATACGCAGTATTTT; CDR3: CASSPLGGQSTDTQYF
J: TRBJ2-7; D: NA; V: TRBV4-1; size: NA; DNA: TGCGCCAGCAGCTCCGCGGTACTAGCCTACGAGCAGTACTTC; CDR3: CASSSAVLAYEQYF
J: TRBJ2-1; D: TRBD1; V: TRBV5-6; size: NA; DNA: TGTGCCAGCAGCCCCCGGTGGGGACAGGGGCTGGGTGAGCAGTTCTTC; CDR3: CASSPRWGQGLGEQFF
J: TRBJ2-4; D: TRBD2; V: TRBV27; size: NA; DNA: TGTGCCAGCAGTTCGAAAGCGGGGGAAAACATTCAGTACTTC; CDR3: CASSSKAGENIQYF
J: TRBJ1-4; D: TRBD1; V: TRBV9; size: NA; DNA: TGTGCCAGCAGCGGACAGGGGGGGGGTCATGCAACTAATGAAAAACTGTTTTTT; CDR3: CASSGQGGGHATNEKLFF
J: TRBJ1-1; D: NA; V: TRBV18; size: NA; DNA: TGTGCCAGCTCACTTCAGAGCCCGGGGGGGAACACTGAAGCTTTCTTT; CDR3: CASSLQSPGGNTEAFF
J: TRBJ1-2; D: NA; V: TRBV9; size: NA; DNA: TGTGCCAGCAGCGTGGCGGAAGCTAACTATGGCTACACCTTC; CDR3: CASSVAEANYGYTF
J: TRBJ1-1; D: TRBD1; V: TRBV7-9; size: NA; DNA: TGTGCCAGCCCCAGGGGGTTATCCTACACTACTGAAGCTTTCTTT; CDR3: CASPRGLSYTTEAFF
J: TRBJ2-3; D: TRBD2; V: TRBV27; size: NA; DNA: TGTGCCAGCAGTCTGACCCGGACTAGCGGGGTCAAAGATACGCAGTATTTT; CDR3: CASSLTRTSGVKDTQYF
J: TRBJ2-1; D: NA; V: TRBV2; size: NA; DNA: TGTGCCAGCAGTGACGGTTACTACAATGAGCAGTTCTTC; CDR3: CASSDGYYNEQFF
J: TRBJ1-5; D: NA; V: TRBV2; size: NA; DNA: TGTGCCAGCAGTGAAGAGGCGGGCAGTAATCAGCCCCAGCATTTT; CDR3: CASSEEAGSNQPQHF
J: TRBJ2-3; D: TRBD2; V: TRBV6-4; size: few; DNA: TGTGCCAGCAGCAGCGGGGGGGGTACCACAGATACGCAGTATTTT; CDR3: CASSSGGGTTDTQYF
J: TRBJ2-7; D: NA; V: TRBV5-1; size: NA; DNA: TGCGCCAGCAGCTTGGTCGGGGGGCCCTTCGGCGAGCAGTATTTC; CDR3: CASSLVGGPFGEQYF
J: TRBJ2-1; D: TRBD2; V: TRBV9; size: NA; DNA: TGTGCCAGCAGCGTAAGCGGGGGAACTTACAATTTGCAGTTCTTC; CDR3: CASSVSGGTYNLQFF
J: TRBJ1-4; D: NA; V: TRBV4-1; size: NA; DNA: TGCGCCAGCAGCCAAACCAGGGAAAAACTGTTTTTT; CDR3: CASSQTREKLFF
J: TRBJ2-7; D: TRBD2; V: TRBV4-1; size: NA; DNA: TGCGCCAGCAGCCAAGAGAGGGGCGGGGGATGGGTCGAGCAGTACTTC; CDR3: CASSQERGGGWVEQYF
J: TRBJ1-1; D: NA; V: TRBV4-1; size: NA; DNA: TGCGCCAGCAGCCAAGGCGGTTCAGAGGAAGCTTTCTTT; CDR3: CASSQGGSEEAFF
J: TRBJ1-4; D: TRBD1; V: TRBV7-3; size: NA; DNA: TGTGCCAGCAGCCTCAGACAGGGGGCGCGTGAAAAACTGTTTTTT; CDR3: CASSLRQGAREKLFF
J: TRBJ2-1; D: TRBD1; V: TRBV11-2; size: NA; DNA: TGTGCCAGCACCCTCGGGACAGGACCATACAATGAGCAGTTCTTC; CDR3: CASTLGTGPYNEQFF